This T cell receptor beta chain was identified in a study of patients and donors after allogeneic stem cell transplantation (dated by TCRdb to between 2020 and 2021). Inclusive of the bounding cysteine and phenylalanine, the CDR3 is 15 residues long. Solely the CDR3 DNA is kept, with 45 bases framed from the first base. The germline V gene sets CDR1 to KGHSH and CDR2 to LQKENI. For this chain, trimming is 0 bases at the V end and 6 bases at the J end, and the number of junction bases without a gene match is 6. Library preparation employed RT-PCR. Reads for this sample came from a NextSeq 550. The public reads were run again by TCRdb, first through fastp at Q25 and then through MiXCR, and only productive beta chains were kept. Rows matching on CDR3 protein sequence are summarized as one entry with the most common DNA and genes. For this sample the table gives some 87,000 distinct CDR3 sequences, of which about 48% were detected only once. Clones ranked in the top ten supply under 70% of the sample.

In regard to this clonotype: Its antigen target is currently unknown. One base away there is no much larger clone; base qualities are not given.

This TCR was sampled from a human donor who was either an allogeneic HSCT recipient or a stem cell or donor lymphocyte infusion donor (not recorded which). It is not recorded whose cells these are; they may come from a transplant donor. Source material: blood, either unsorted or a sorted T cell fraction (not recorded which). Here the chain combines TRBV18 and TRBJ1-2, and 8 junctional nucleotides match TRBD1. The CDR3 in this case is CASSPPTGVRHGYTF. Read as DNA, the sequence is TGTGCCAGCTCACCACCGACAGGGGTTAGGCATGGCTACACCTTC.